These 20 T cell receptor beta chains originate from one sample sequenced in a study of cytomegalovirus exposure and HLA in healthy donors. PCR involved 60 Vbeta and 13 Jbeta primers. Using immunoSEQ multiplex PCR, the repertoire was profiled, and TCRdb retains in-frame clones only, with some absent. The sample has some 140,000 clones, around 75% seen once. Specimen: PBMCs. The receptors shown here come from a young man in good health and CMV-seropositive.

The CDR3 protein is CASSLVGWRDGNTEAFF. The CDR3 nucleotides read TGCGCCAGCAGCTTGGTAGGCTGGCGGGACGGTAACACTGAAGCTTTCTTT. This chain joins TRBV5-1 and TRBJ1-1; the D gene is possibly TRBD1 (5 bases). CDR1 and CDR2 (germline): SGHRS, YFSETQ. Trimming left V 0 bases short and J 2 bases short, with 17 bases between. The CDR3 sequence is 17 residues long.

V gene TRBV11-2 combines with J gene TRBJ1-4; 8 bases agree with TRBD1. V gave up 5 bases and J gave up 7 bases; unmatched junction bases: 12. CDR3 length: 16 residues. Germline CDR1 is SGHAT and CDR2 is FQNNGV. The CDR3 is CASSPRGQGAGEKLFF. The CDR3 DNA is TGTGCCAGCAGCCCAAGGGGTCAGGGGGCCGGTGAAAAACTGTTTTTT.

This chain joins TRBV11-1 and TRBJ2-1, with D perhaps TRBD2 (5 bases). Germline CDR1 reads SGHAT; CDR2 reads FQDESV (reference sequence). The CDR3 is 12 amino acids. V was shortened by 8 bases and J by 7 bases, with 12 bases between the two germline ends. DNA for the CDR3: TGTGCCAGCGGGCTAGCTAAGAATGAGCAGTTCTTC. Translated: CASGLAKNEQFF. Looking up the rest from reference TRBV11-1 and TRBJ2-1 gives the full variable domain: EAEVAQSPRYKITEKSQAVAFWCDPISGHATLYWYRQILGQGPELLVQFQDESVVDDSQLPKDRFSAERLKGVDSTLKIQPAELGDSAMYLCASGLAKNEQFFGPGTRLTVL.

V is TRBV7-3 and J is TRBJ2-1; TRBD1 matches at 9 bases. Trimming cost V 5 bases and J 2 bases; bases outside gene matches: 4. The length of the CDR3 is 15 residues. The germline V gene has CDR1 SGHTA and CDR2 FQGTGA. CDR3 sequence reads: CASSPRDRAYNEQFF. As DNA, the CDR3 is TGTGCCAGCAGCCCCCGGGACAGGGCCTACAATGAGCAGTTCTTC.

The chain is built from TRBV27 and TRBJ2-1; 8 nucleotides match TRBD1. Germline CDR1 MNHEY, CDR2 SMNVEV (reference sequence). The CDR3 contains 14 residues. V dropped 10 bases and J dropped 2; count of bases not matched to a gene: 7. As DNA, the CDR3 is TGTGCCACTTATAGGGACAGGACCTACAATGAGCAGTTCTTC. It encodes CATYRDRTYNEQFF.

In this sample, this clone turned up a few times. The CDR3 loop is CASSIARTGGGNTIYF. The CDR3, as DNA: TGTGCCAGTAGTATAGCTCGCACAGGGGGAGGAAACACCATATATTTT. V is TRBV19 and J is TRBJ1-3, with 8 bases lining up with TRBD1. Germline assignment: CDR1 LNHDA and CDR2 SQIVND (reference sequence). After removal of 1 base from V and 4 bases from J, the junction contained 6 bases not matched to a gene. This CDR3 spans 16 amino acids. Full variable domain (outside the CDR3, taken from reference TRBV19 and TRBJ1-3): DGGITQSPKYLFRKEGQNVTLSCEQNLNHDAMYWYRQDPGQGLRLIYYSQIVNDFQKGDIAEGYSVSREKKESFPLTVTSAQKNPTAFYLCASSIARTGGGNTIYFGEGSWLTVV.

The chain has TRBV7-2 and TRBJ1-2, with D maybe TRBD1 (6 bases). CDR1 SGHTA and CDR2 FQGNSA come from the germline V gene. V shed 8 bases and J shed 4 bases, with 20 bases lying between them. The CDR3 runs 15 residues. CDR3 region: CASVRDQGGAYGYTF. CDR3 nucleotide sequence: TGTGCCAGCGTCCGCGACCAAGGGGGGGCCTATGGCTACACCTTC.

The chain has TRBV29-1 and TRBJ1-1; 7 bases match TRBD1. Germline lookup yields CDR1 SQVTM and CDR2 ANQGSEA. J was trimmed by 5 bases and V by 8 bases; bases with no gene match: 8. The CDR3 runs to 12 residues. Here the CDR3 reads CSFRQGKTEAFF. CDR3 DNA sequence: TGCAGCTTCCGACAGGGAAAAACTGAAGCTTTCTTT.

The V and J genes are TRBV7-2 and TRBJ2-3, with D tentatively TRBD2 (5 bases). Germline CDR1 and CDR2: SGHTA and FQGNSA. The ends were cut back, 8 bases at V and 1 base at J, with 16 bases in the middle. The CDR3 covers 15 residues. The CDR3 DNA sequence: TGTGCCAGCCGGCCGGCGAGGACTCGCACAGATACGCAGTATTTT. It translates to CASRPARTRTDTQYF.

The chain recombines TRBV5-6 with TRBJ2-7; no firm D call. The ends were cut back, 0 bases at V and 2 bases at J, with 12 bases in the middle. The germline CDR1 and CDR2 sequences are SGHDT and YYEEEE. This CDR3 contains 15 residues. The CDR3, as DNA: TGTGCCAGCAGCTTGGCCCCGGGTCCTCCCTACGAGCAGTACTTC. This sequence encodes CASSLAPGPPYEQYF. The variable domain in full, completed from reference TRBV5-6 and TRBJ2-7, reads DAGVTQSPTHLIKTRGQQVTLRCSPKSGHDTVSWYQQALGQGPQFIFQYYEEEERQRGNFPDRFSGHQFPNYSSELNVNALLLGDSALYLCASSLAPGPPYEQYFGPGTRLTVT.

The chain recombines TRBV2 with TRBJ1-2, with TRBD1 matching 10 bases. J was trimmed by 7 bases and V by 7 bases; bases with no gene match: 9. Germline V gives CDR1 SNHLY, CDR2 FYNNEI. CDR3 length: 14 residues. CDR3 residues: CASIPGQGPSGYTF. For the CDR3, the DNA is TGTGCCAGCATTCCGGGACAGGGGCCTTCTGGCTACACCTTC.

V gene TRBV5-1 combines with J gene TRBJ2-5; D uncertain. There are 13 residues in the CDR3. V lost 0 bases, J lost 5 bases, and 8 bases lay in between. The germline gives CDR1 SGHRS, CDR2 YFSETQ. In DNA form, the CDR3 reads TGCGCCAGCAGCTTGGTTCTAGGCGAGACCCAGTACTTC. It is translated as CASSLVLGETQYF.

The rearrangement uses TRBV11-3 and TRBJ2-7; D is possibly TRBD1 (5 bases). Trimming left V 2 bases short and J 5 bases short, with 7 bases between. Germline lookup yields CDR1 SGHNT and CDR2 YENEEA. There are 12 residues in the CDR3. The CDR3 bases are TGTGCCAGCAGCTTACAGGGCCACGAGCAGTACTTC. Its translation is CASSLQGHEQYF.

This sequence joins TRBV27 and TRBJ1-5; no clear D. V lost 1 base to trimming and J lost 2 bases, with 9 bases between them. This CDR3 is 15 amino acids long. Germline V CDR1 and CDR2: MNHEY, SMNVEV (reference sequence). CDR3 nucleotide sequence: TGTGCCAGCAGTTTATTGGGCGGGGGCAATCAGCCCCAGCATTTT. It yields the protein CASSLLGGGNQPQHF.

The rearrangement links TRBV5-6 to TRBJ2-1, with D perhaps TRBD1 (6 bases). CDR3 size: 12 residues. The V end was cut by 6 bases, the J end by 10 bases, with 14 bases between. CDR1 SGHDT and CDR2 YYEEEE come from the germline V gene. The CDR3 is CASTLGADEQFF. The CDR3 bases are TGTGCCAGCACTCTGGGGGCTGACGAGCAGTTCTTC.

The chain is built from TRBV5-1 and TRBJ2-2; 8 bases are a match to TRBD2. The CDR3 extends over 13 amino acids. The trim removed 8 bases at V and 4 bases at J, leaving 4 bases unmatched. Germline lookup yields CDR1 SGHRS and CDR2 YFSETQ. The CDR3 protein is CASRGLATGELFF. In nucleotides, the CDR3 is TGCGCCAGTCGTGGACTAGCCACCGGGGAGCTGTTTTTT.

This sequence joins TRBV4-3 and TRBJ2-1; 9 nucleotides line up with TRBD1. The germline CDR1 and CDR2 sequences are LGHNA and YSLEER. V shed 3 bases, J shed 8 bases, and the junction held 14 bases outside the gene matches. The CDR3 is 17 residues long. CDR3 amino acids: CASSQDRGTGRGHEQFF. CDR3 nucleotide sequence: TGCGCCAGCAGCCAGGACAGAGGGACAGGGCGAGGTCATGAGCAGTTCTTC.

This chain's CDR3 is CASTHPTGTEIPNEKLFF. DNA for the CDR3: TGTGCCAGCACCCACCCAACCGGGACAGAAATCCCTAATGAAAAACTGTTTTTT. The genes are TRBV28 and TRBJ1-4; the match to TRBD1 covers 7 bases. Germline V gene data show CDR1 as MDHEN and CDR2 as SYDVKM. This CDR3 comprises 18 residues. Trimming removed 7 bases from V and 3 bases from J; junction bases left unmatched: 17.

The CDR3 DNA sequence: TGCGCCAGCAGCCAAGGGGCGACAGGAGAAGCTTTCTTT. Encoded protein: CASSQGATGEAFF. This chain uses TRBV4-3 with TRBJ1-1; D is possibly TRBD1 (6 bases). The CDR3 runs 13 residues. Trimming shortened V by 1 base and J by 8 bases, and 11 bases separated the two germline ends. In germline, CDR1 is LGHNA, CDR2 YSLEER.

The chain combines TRBV9 with TRBJ2-3, with 10 bases identical to TRBD2. CDR3 length: 16 residues. The germline V gene encodes CDR1 SGDLS and CDR2 YYNGEE. With V trimmed by 3 bases and J by 4 bases, 8 bases remained unmatched. Here the CDR3 reads CASSGSGGAYPDTQYF. CDR3 nucleotides: TGTGCCAGCAGCGGAAGCGGGGGGGCGTATCCAGATACGCAGTATTTT.